These T cell receptor beta chains were read from a single sample in a study of Graves' ophthalmopathy and Graves' hyperthyroidism. TCRdb itself ran the multiplex PCR reads through MiXCR, one entry per CDR3 protein. This sample yields roughly 500,000 distinct CDR3 sequences, of which approximately 15% are seen a single time; about a tenth belongs to the top ten. Input material: blood. Every receptor here comes from a woman aged 25 to 39 with Graves' ophthalmopathy. Both conserved end residues are part of each CDR3. A D gene is named only where the DNA matches it firmly. Size values are once, few and many counts, or a class for expanded clones, and some rows have none.

>TRBV9|many|NA|TRBJ1-6
TGTGCCAGCAGCGTTACAGGTGATAGTAATTCACCCCTCCACTTT
CASSVTGDSNSPLHF
>TRBV30|many|TRBD2|TRBJ2-5
TGTGCCTGGAGCGGGGGGAGAGAGACCCAGTACTTC
CAWSGGRETQYF
>TRBV6-1|many|TRBD1|TRBJ2-7
TGTGCCAGCAGTGAAGCTGCAGGGGGCTACGAGCAGTACTTC
CASSEAAGGYEQYF
>TRBV29-1|many|NA|TRBJ2-7
TGCAGCGTTGAGGCAGGCCATCTATCCTACGAGCAGTACTTC
CSVEAGHLSYEQYF
>TRBV12-3/TRBV12-4|many|NA|TRBJ2-5
TGTGCCAGCAGTTTGCGGGACACTCAGTACTTC
CASSLRDTQYF
>TRBV30|many|NA|TRBJ2-5
TGTGCCTGGAGTGTACGGGGACAAGAGACCCAGTACTTC
CAWSVRGQETQYF
>TRBV24-1|many|NA|TRBJ2-2
TGTGCCACTCAAACAGCTGCGAACACCGGGGAGCTGTTTTTT
CATQTAANTGELFF
>TRBV12-3/TRBV12-4|NA|NA|TRBJ1-1
TGTGCCAGCAGTTTTGCGGAGCCGAACACTGAAGCTTTCTTT
CASSFAEPNTEAFF
>TRBV7-6|many|TRBD2|TRBJ2-2
TGTGCCAGCAGCTTCGGGGGGAGGGACACCGGGGAGCTGTTTTTT
CASSFGGRDTGELFF
>TRBV24-1|many|NA|TRBJ2-5
TGTGCCACCAGTGATATGGCAGAACAAGAGACCCAGTACTTC
CATSDMAEQETQYF
>TRBV7-2|many|TRBD2|TRBJ2-5
TGTGCCAGCAGCGGATCTAGCGGGAGGGGGGCCACCCAGTACTTC
CASSGSSGRGATQYF
>TRBV2|many|NA|TRBJ2-7
TGTGCCAGCAGTGAACTTGTACAGAACTACGAGCAGTACTTC
CASSELVQNYEQYF
>TRBV10-3|many|NA|TRBJ1-5
TGTGCCATCAGTGAGTCGACTCGGCAGGGGAATCAGCCCCAGCATTTT
CAISESTRQGNQPQHF
>TRBV2|many|TRBD2|TRBJ2-5
TGTGCCAGCAGAGCCTCTAGCGGGAGTATTAAGACCCAGTACTTC
CASRASSGSIKTQYF
>TRBV5-1|many|TRBD1|TRBJ2-7
TGCGCCAGCAGCTCCCGGACAGGGGCCTACGAGCAGTACTTC
CASSSRTGAYEQYF
>TRBV12-3/TRBV12-4|many|NA|TRBJ2-7
TGTGCCAGCAGTTTGACCGGCGAGCAGTACTTC
CASSLTGEQYF
>TRBV27|many|NA|TRBJ1-1
TGTGCCAGCAGCGACAATAGTGAAGCTTTCTTT
CASSDNSEAFF
>TRBV28|many|NA|TRBJ1-1
TGTGCCAGCAGTTTTATGGGGGACACTGAAGCTTTCTTT
CASSFMGDTEAFF
>TRBV28|many|NA|TRBJ1-1
TGTGCCAGCGCCCAGAACACTGAAGCTTTCTTT
CASAQNTEAFF
>TRBV7-2|many|NA|TRBJ2-5
TGTGCCAGCAGCCCCGACTGGGCGAAGACCCAGTACTTC
CASSPDWAKTQYF
>TRBV28|many|NA|TRBJ2-2
TGTGCCAGCAGTTCAGATCTCCGAAGCACCGGGGAGCTGTTTTTT
CASSSDLRSTGELFF
>TRBV12-3/TRBV12-4|NA|NA|TRBJ1-2
TGTGCCAGCAGTCAAGGACATATCCATGGCTACACCTTC
CASSQGHIHGYTF
>TRBV20-1|many|TRBD1|TRBJ1-5
TGCAGTGCTAAAGGACAGGCGAGGTGGCCCCAGCATTTT
CSAKGQARWPQHF
>TRBV20-1|many|TRBD1|TRBJ2-7
TGCAGTGCTTCCTCTGGGGACAGGCCATCTTACTTC
CSASSGDRPSYF
>TRBV11-1|many|NA|TRBJ2-5
TGTGCCAGCAGCTTAGTCTTGTCGTCCCGGGTAGAAGAAACTGGAGAGACCCAGTACTTC
CASSLVLSSRVEETGETQYF
>TRBV6-1|NA|NA|TRBJ2-7
TGTGCCAGCACCGTGATGACAAAGTACGATCAGTACTTC
CASTVMTKYDQYF
>TRBV2|many|TRBD2|TRBJ2-7
TGTGCCAGCAGCTTTACTAGCGGATACGAGCGGTACTTC
CASSFTSGYERYF
>TRBV20-1|NA|TRBD1|TRBJ1-1
TGCAGTGCTAGAGGAGGAAGGGGGCTCGCTGAAGCTTTCTTT
CSARGGRGLAEAFF
>TRBV28|NA|TRBD1|TRBJ1-2
TGTGCCAGCAGTTCTTCCTTCAGGGGGGCCTATGGCTACACCTTC
CASSSSFRGAYGYTF
>TRBV3-1|many|NA|TRBJ1-1
TGTGCCAGCAGCCTAGAGGGGAGCCTCATGAACACTGAAGCTTTCTTT
CASSLEGSLMNTEAFF
>TRBV18|many|NA|TRBJ1-1
TGTGCCAGCTCACCGTCGATAGGGAACACTGAAGCTTTCTTT
CASSPSIGNTEAFF
>TRBV6-5|many|NA|TRBJ1-5
TGTGCCAGCAGCCCAAAGAAATGGACGGTCAATCAGCCCCAGCATTTT
CASSPKKWTVNQPQHF
>TRBV5-1|many|NA|TRBJ1-1
TGCGCCAGCAGCACCCGGGGTTTATCCACTGAAGCTTTCTTT
CASSTRGLSTEAFF
>TRBV11-2|few|TRBD2|TRBJ2-4
TGTGCCAGCAGCAAATCCGGGACTAGCGGGTTAGCCAAAAACATTCAGTACTTC
CASSKSGTSGLAKNIQYF
>TRBV5-1|many|NA|TRBJ2-7
TGCGCCAGCAGCTTGGGGCGGGATGTCGAGCAGTACTTC
CASSLGRDVEQYF
>TRBV6-1|NA|NA|TRBJ1-2
TGTGCCAGCACAAAGTACAACAGAGTAGACCTTAACTATGGCTACACCTTC
CASTKYNRVDLNYGYTF
>TRBV6-4|few|NA|TRBJ1-3
TGTGCCAGCAGCACCGACAGGTTCGGATTCTCTGGAAACACCATATATTTT
CASSTDRFGFSGNTIYF
>TRBV6-5|many|NA|TRBJ2-2
TGTGCCAGCAGTTCTATATTGTCGACCGGGGAGCTGTTTTTT
CASSSILSTGELFF
>TRBV2|many|TRBD1|TRBJ1-2
TGTGCCAGCAGTGACACAGGGGAGGGGAACTATGGCTACACCTTC
CASSDTGEGNYGYTF
>TRBV5-1|NA|NA|TRBJ1-2
TGCGCCAGCAGCTTGCGGGGAGCCGGGATCCCTCAAGGCTACGCCTTC
CASSLRGAGIPQGYAF
>TRBV11-2|many|TRBD2|TRBJ2-5
TGTGCCAGCAGCTTAGGCGCGGGGGGACTAGCGGGACATGTGGACTTC
CASSLGAGGLAGHVDF
>TRBV6-1|many|NA|TRBJ1-6
TGTGCCAGCAGTGAACGGCAGGCCGCCCGCGGGTCACCCCTCCACTTT
CASSERQAARGSPLHF
>TRBV6-2/TRBV6-3|NA|TRBD1|TRBJ2-3
TGTGCCAGCAGTGCGGGACAGGGTTCGGCAGATACGCAGTATTTT
CASSAGQGSADTQYF
>TRBV24-1|many|NA|TRBJ2-5
TGTGCCACCAGTGATCTCCCGGGGCCACAAGAGACCCAGTACTTC
CATSDLPGPQETQYF